These 9 T cell receptor beta chains share one sample of origin, sequenced in a study of blood T cell repertoires in COVID-19. The repertoire was sequenced with immunoSEQ multiplex PCR; TCRdb's copy has only in-frame clones and lacks some. The sample lists 240,000 or so clones, approximately 83% occurring once. Sequencing was carried out using PBMCs or T cells enriched from blood (not recorded which). These receptors all stem from a woman in her thirties or forties with acute COVID-19.

The chain employs TRBV4-1 and TRBJ2-2; 7 positions match TRBD2. CDR3 length: 16 amino acids. The trim removed 1 base at V and 1 base at J, leaving 3 bases unmatched. The germline V gene encodes CDR1 MGHRA and CDR2 YSYEKL. CDR3 sequence: CASSQVGEGNTGELFF. The CDR3 DNA follows: TGCGCCAGCAGCCAAGTGGGGGAGGGGAACACCGGGGAGCTGTTTTTT.

This clone was counted once. J is TRBJ1-5 and V is TRBV2, with 7 bases fitting TRBD1. The CDR3 is 15 residues long. Looked up from germline, CDR1 is SNHLY and CDR2 is FYNNEI. With V trimmed by 6 bases and J by 1 base, 6 bases remained unmatched. The DNA for the CDR3 is TGTGCCAGCAGAAATTCGGGACAGAGCAATCAGCCCCAGCATTTT. Encoded protein: CASRNSGQSNQPQHF. The full variable domain, with the rest looked up from reference TRBV2 and TRBJ1-5, is EPEVTQTPSHQVTQMGQEVILRCVPISNHLYFYWYRQILGQKVEFLVSFYNNEISEKSEIFDDQFSVERPDGSNFTLKIRSTKLEDSAMYFCASRNSGQSNQPQHFGDGTRLSIL.

This chain connects TRBV7-9 to TRBJ2-5; TRBD2 matches at 9 bases. The CDR3 covers 14 residues. With 8 bases clipped from V and 3 bases from J, the junction kept 7 bases outside the gene matches. Germline lookup yields CDR1 SEHNR and CDR2 FQNEAQ (reference sequence). The CDR3 reads CASSGTSREETQYF. The CDR3 bases are TGTGCCAGCTCCGGGACTAGCCGCGAAGAGACCCAGTACTTC. Drawing the rest from reference TRBV7-9 and TRBJ2-5, the complete variable domain is DTGVSQNPRHKITKRGQNVTFRCDPISEHNRLYWYRQTLGQGPEFLTYFQNEAQLEKSRLLSDRFSAERPKGSFSTLEIQRTEQGDSAMYLCASSGTSREETQYFGPGTRLLVL.

The rearrangement links TRBV7-6 to TRBJ2-1, with D possibly matching TRBD2 (6 bases). The germline V gene has CDR1 SGHVS and CDR2 FNYEAQ. The CDR3 contains 16 residues. The V and J ends lost 4 bases and 3 bases respectively, with 16 bases between them. The CDR3 DNA is TGTGCCAGCAGCTCCACGGGGGACCTTCTCTACAATGAGCAGTTCTTC. Its translation is CASSSTGDLLYNEQFF.

This clone was seen only a few times. The chain links TRBV6-6 to TRBJ2-7; maybe TRBD2 (6 bases). CDR1 and CDR2 (germline): MNHNY, SVGAGI (reference sequence). The CDR3 totals 14 residues. With 6 bases removed from V and 2 bases from J, the gap between germline ends came to 14 bases. CDR3 sequence reads: CASRNSGSTYEQYF. The CDR3 nucleotides read TGTGCCAGCAGGAATAGCGGATCCACCTACGAGCAGTACTTC.

The chain has TRBV11-2 and TRBJ2-7; 9 nucleotides align to TRBD2. Germline V gene data show CDR1 as SGHAT and CDR2 as FQNNGV. This CDR3 region has 14 residues. V gave up 0 bases and J gave up 3 bases; unmatched junction bases: 0. CDR3 coding DNA: TGTGCCAGCAGCTTAGAGACTAGCGGCTACGAGCAGTACTTC. The encoded protein is CASSLETSGYEQYF.

The rearrangement links TRBV7-9 to TRBJ2-7; the match to TRBD2 covers 11 bases. CDR3 length: 15 residues. V was pared by 6 bases and J by 1 base, with 5 bases of the junction left unmatched. CDR1 SEHNR and CDR2 FQNEAQ come from the germline V gene (reference sequence). In DNA form, the CDR3 reads TGTGCCAGCAGGTACGGGACTAGCGGTTCCTACGAGCAGTACTTC. Protein product: CASRYGTSGSYEQYF.

The V call is TRBV25-1, the J call TRBJ1-3; D is ambiguous. Trimming stripped 6 bases from V and 0 bases from J, with 12 bases between. The CDR3 has 15 amino acids. Per germline, CDR1 MGHDK and CDR2 SYGVNS. In DNA, the CDR3 is TGTGCCAGCAGCCAGTTTGGCGGCTCTGGAAACACCATATATTTT. It translates to CASSQFGGSGNTIYF.

This clone has only a few counts. The V gene is TRBV27, the J gene TRBJ2-1; D not resolved. Per the germline V gene, CDR1 is MNHEY and CDR2 is SMNVEV (reference sequence). The CDR3 is made up of 15 amino acids. Trimming removed 7 bases from V and 1 base from J, with 14 bases in between. The CDR3 protein is CASKVEAKSYNEQFF. Written as DNA, the CDR3 is TGTGCCAGCAAGGTCGAGGCAAAGTCCTACAATGAGCAGTTCTTC.